A single sample is the source of the 9 T cell receptor beta chains below, sequenced in a study of siplizumab effects on memory and regulatory T cells. The table came from immunoSEQ multiplex PCR; TCRdb's copy has only in-frame clones and leaves some out. The sample includes approximately 100,000 clones, roughly 94% of them seen just once. Sequences were obtained from non-Treg CD4+ T cells sorted from blood. These receptor sequences come from a human donor in good health.

V is TRBV5-4 and J is TRBJ1-1; D not certain. With 0 bases removed from V and 1 base from J, the gap between germline ends came to 4 bases. The CDR3 runs to 13 residues. Germline CDR1 is SGHNT and CDR2 is YYREEE (reference sequence). The CDR3 DNA is TGTGCCAGCAGCTTGGAGGAGAACACTGAAGCTTTCTTT. Amino acid sequence: CASSLEENTEAFF.

This clone has just one count. The chain combines TRBV28 with TRBJ2-5; D possibly uses TRBD1 or TRBD2 (6 bases each). Germline-derived CDR1 and CDR2 are MDHEN and SYDVKM. Trimming pared 2 bases from V and 4 bases from J, leaving 14 bases between. The CDR3 is 15 residues long. The CDR3 region has the DNA TGTGCCAGCAGTTTAGGGGGGCCTTTAAGAGAGACCCAGTACTTC. Its protein product is CASSLGGPLRETQYF.

The V call is TRBV6-5, the J call TRBJ1-1; no clear D. This CDR3 has 15 amino acids. Trimming cost V 5 bases and J 1 base, with 14 bases left between them. Germline V gives CDR1 MNHEY, CDR2 SVGAGI. This CDR3 is CASSRVSSGNTEAFF. DNA of the CDR3: TGTGCCAGCAGTCGAGTATCGTCGGGGAACACTGAAGCTTTCTTT.

This clone was seen just once. This sequence joins TRBV18 and TRBJ2-7; TRBD1 matches at 9 bases. Germline CDR1 reads KGHSH; CDR2 reads LQKENI. The V segment lost 6 bases and the J segment 6 bases; nucleotides outside the gene matches: 9. The CDR3 has 14 residues. The CDR3 is CASSPGQGDPEQYF. Here the CDR3 DNA reads TGTGCCAGCTCTCCGGGACAGGGAGATCCCGAGCAGTACTTC.

The rearrangement links TRBV2 to TRBJ1-5; D might be TRBD1 (6 bases). V lost 6 bases, J lost 8 bases, and 20 bases lay in between. Germline V lookup: CDR1 SNHLY, CDR2 FYNNEI. The CDR3 runs 15 residues. In nucleotides, the CDR3 is TGTGCCAGCAGCTCCGGACAGAGTGCCCCAAAGCCCCAGCATTTT. Its protein product is CASSSGQSAPKPQHF.

The rearrangement joins TRBV5-1 to TRBJ2-5; D assignment may be TRBD1 or TRBD2 (7 bases each). Trimming took 4 bases from V and 6 from J, leaving 16 bases between them. Germline values: CDR1 SGHRS, CDR2 YFSETQ. The CDR3 is 14 residues long. CDR3 nucleotide sequence: TGCGCCAGCAGCATAGGGACAGCGGGGAAGACCCAGTACTTC. Translation gives CASSIGTAGKTQYF.

The rearrangement links TRBV2 to TRBJ2-1; 10 positions match TRBD2. Germline V gene lookup returns CDR1 SNHLY and CDR2 FYNNEI. Unmatched junction bases numbered 6, after V lost 2 bases and J lost 8 bases. This CDR3 spans 15 amino acids. The CDR3 here is CASSENPSGRDEQFF. The CDR3 bases are TGTGCCAGCAGTGAAAACCCTAGCGGGAGAGATGAGCAGTTCTTC.

V is TRBV19 and J is TRBJ2-1; D uncertain. In germline, CDR1 is LNHDA, CDR2 SQIVND (reference sequence). V lost 7 bases to trimming and J lost 0 bases, with 7 bases between them. The CDR3 spans 13 residues. The DNA for the CDR3 is TGTGCCAGTAAGGCTAGCTCCTACAATGAGCAGTTCTTC. Its translation: CASKASSYNEQFF.

This chain uses TRBV2 with TRBJ1-6, with 10 nucleotides matching TRBD1. V dropped 4 bases and J dropped 9; count of bases not matched to a gene: 3. This CDR3 has 14 amino acids. Looked up from germline, CDR1 is SNHLY and CDR2 is FYNNEI. CDR3 DNA: TGTGCCAGCAGTGGACAGGGGGCAGTTTCACCCCTCCACTTT. It specifies CASSGQGAVSPLHF.